This note documents a single TCR beta chain sequence. Germline V lookup: CDR1 SGHVS, CDR2 FNYEAQ. The CDR3 has 18 amino acids. After removal of 1 base from V and 3 bases from J, the junction contained 6 bases not matched to a gene. The sample is drawn from a study of shared clonotypes between healthy human individuals. Study in general: A couple of women and three men aged 18 to 49 served as donors.

Profiled with immunoSEQ multiplex PCR; TCRdb holds only in-frame clones, not every one. The table has 2 million to 2.5 million clones, around 90% seen once. V and J are TRBV7-6 and TRBJ2-1; 13 nucleotides agree with TRBD2. The sequence was obtained from a man aged 18-30 years in good health. Some clones in this sample may be carry-over from other donors' samples. Sequenced input: naive CD4+ T cells from PBMCs. As for subset: CD45RA+ positively selected. CDR3 region: CASSLVGTSGNIYNEQFF. CDR3 DNA: TGTGCCAGCAGCTTAGTTGGGACTAGCGGGAACATCTACAATGAGCAGTTCTTC.